The sequence of this T cell receptor (beta chain) was determined in a study of human T cells and chemical hapten exposure. Whole-study findings and limits: The immune response of these alopecia patients might not match healthy individuals'.

This clonotype was seen repeatedly, ten times or more. The antigen remains undetermined. Unique molecular identifiers were attached to individual cDNA molecules during library preparation. Authors' processing steps: Samples contained a median of about 100,000 TCRs, with a range of roughly 20,000 to 700,000. One entry per CDR3 protein results from TCRdb running MiXCR on the RACE reads. The V and J calls were determined by TCRdb, not by the authors. This table has approximately 80,000 distinct CDR3 sequences, about 14% appearing once. This CDR3 has 11 residues. Germline CDR1 is SEHNR and CDR2 is FQNEAQ (reference sequence). Trimming left V 3 bases short and J 8 bases short, with 4 bases between. Specified time point: pre-sensitization, week 0. Treatment: therapeutic diphenylcyclopropenone sensitization with weekly scalp DPC. The authors extracted total RNA from unfractionated whole blood.

The receptor was derived from a woman between 50 and 59 years old with alopecia areata. Some clones in this sample may be carry-over from other donors' samples. The V gene is TRBV7-9, the J gene TRBJ1-4; D gene ambiguous. Sequencing was performed on whole blood, taken in connection with sensitization to the hapten diphenylcyclopropenone (DPC). CDR3 sequence: CASSFGEKLFF. CDR3 DNA sequence: TGTGCCAGCAGCTTCGGCGAAAAACTGTTTTTT.